The T cell receptor beta chain under discussion was sequenced for a study of OX40 agonist ivuxolimab in advanced cancers. Overall study findings and caveats: Partial responders dosed at 0.1-3.0 mg/kg displayed clonal expansion ranking among the lowest.

V was cut by 1 base and J by 4 bases, with 12 bases left in between. Germline lookup yields CDR1 SGHRS and CDR2 YFSETQ. This CDR3 is 15 amino acids long. Sequencing used immunoSEQ multiplex PCR; TCRdb keeps in-frame clones, though not all of them. The sample yields around 100,000 clones, under 95% seen once. On this clone: Its target is not known.

The sequencing here drew on CD4+ or CD8+ T cells sorted from blood, taken in a trial of the OX40 agonist ivuxolimab. The sequence derives from an adult with an advanced solid tumor such as melanoma, head and neck, liver or kidney cancer. The rearrangement joins TRBV5-1 to TRBJ1-5; a possible D gene is TRBD1 (5 bases). The CDR3 DNA reads TGCGCCAGCAGCTTGTCAGCGGGGCCTAATCAGCCCCAGCATTTT. Translated, it gives CASSLSAGPNQPQHF. Full variable domain (missing parts from reference TRBV5-1 and TRBJ1-5): KAGVTQTPRYLIKTRGQQVTLSCSPISGHRSVSWYQQTPGQGLQFLFEYFSETQRNKGNFPGRFSGRQFSNSRSEMNVSTLELGDSALYLCASSLSAGPNQPQHFGDGTRLSIL.